This entry features one T cell receptor beta chain sequence. Its specificity is not known. Sequenced by immunoSEQ multiplex PCR; TCRdb stores in-frame clones only, minus some. The repertoire holds approximately 4,700 clones, with around 82% as singletons. The entry originates in a study of hypomethylating agent response in myelodysplastic syndrome. Whole-study context: The myelodysplastic syndrome patients comprised fewer than ten men and a couple of women.

The V gene's germline CDR1 is SGHRS and CDR2 YFSETQ. The CDR3 is made up of 14 amino acids. V dropped 3 bases and J dropped 4 bases, with 12 bases sitting between them. Study outcomes and limitations: The MDS versus healthy comparison may be affected by non-age-matched controls.

This material consisted of bone marrow, taken before or after starting hypomethylating agent treatment for myelodysplastic syndrome (not recorded which). The origin of this receptor is a human donor with myelodysplastic syndrome. The chain joins TRBV5-1 to TRBJ2-3; TRBD2 might be the D (6 bases). The CDR3 sequence: CASSSGLQSDTQYF. Here the CDR3 DNA reads TGCGCCAGCAGCTCGGGACTTCAATCAGATACGCAGTATTTT.